The 5 T cell receptor beta chains below were found in one sample sequenced in a study of T cell repertoires in cytomegalovirus infection. TCRdb re-called the reads through MiXCR, storing one row per CDR3 protein. The sample carries over 150,000 distinct CDR3 sequences, approximately 19% recorded once. The sample was PBMCs. The receptors here all came from a human donor in good health (CMV status not recorded). Some clones in this sample may be carry-over from other donors' samples.

This clonotype has ten or more counts. The chain has TRBV20-1 and TRBJ2-1; 9 nucleotides align to TRBD2. This CDR3 contains 16 residues. V shed 0 bases and J 4 bases; nucleotides not matched to a gene: 7. Germline assignment: CDR1 DFQATT and CDR2 SNEGSKA (reference sequence). The CDR3 region is CSARDLEREEYNEQFF. DNA for the CDR3: TGCAGTGCTAGAGATCTCGAGCGGGAGGAGTACAATGAGCAGTTCTTC.

This clonotype occurred a few times. The gene calls are TRBV20-1 and TRBJ1-1; possible D gene TRBD1, 6 bases. V lost 4 bases to trimming and J lost 0 bases, with 18 bases between them. Germline CDR1 is DFQATT and CDR2 is SNEGSKA (reference sequence). The CDR3 runs 16 residues. The CDR3 here is CSAIRTGRPMNTEAFF. CDR3 sequence (DNA): TGCAGTGCTATTAGAACAGGGCGTCCCATGAACACTGAAGCTTTCTTT.

This clonotype came up many times. The chain uses TRBV7-2 and TRBJ2-3; 9 bases map to TRBD2. After removal of 5 bases from V and 1 base from J, the junction contained 10 bases not matched to a gene. CDR3 length: 17 residues. Germline lookup yields CDR1 SGHTA and CDR2 FQGNSA. CDR3 sequence (DNA): TGTGCCAGCAGCCCGCAAGCGGGAGGTCCCGGCACAGATACGCAGTATTTT. Amino acids: CASSPQAGGPGTDTQYF.

J is TRBJ2-5 and V is TRBV29-1; 7 bases align to TRBD2. Per germline, CDR1 SQVTM and CDR2 ANQGSEA. The CDR3 extends over 11 amino acids. In DNA, the CDR3 is TGCGCAAGCGGGACCCAAGAGACCCAGTACTTC. Translated: CASGTQETQYF. The variable domain in full, with the rest retrieved from reference TRBV29-1 and TRBJ2-5, is SAVISQKPSRDICQRGTSLTIQCQVDSQVTMMFWYRQQPGQSLTLIATANQGSEATYESGFVIDKFPISRPNLTFSTLTVSNMSPEDSSIYLCASGTQETQYFGPGTRLLVL.

The sample holds a few counts of this clonotype. The chain links TRBV6-4 to TRBJ2-7; TRBD1 might be the D (5 bases). Germline CDR1 reads MRHNA; CDR2 reads SNTAGT. The CDR3 loop spans 12 amino acids. Trimming stripped 7 bases from V and 5 bases from J, with 12 bases between. The CDR3 DNA sequence: TGTGCCAGCAATAATAGGGGCCACGAGCAGTACTTC. Its protein product is CASNNRGHEQYF.